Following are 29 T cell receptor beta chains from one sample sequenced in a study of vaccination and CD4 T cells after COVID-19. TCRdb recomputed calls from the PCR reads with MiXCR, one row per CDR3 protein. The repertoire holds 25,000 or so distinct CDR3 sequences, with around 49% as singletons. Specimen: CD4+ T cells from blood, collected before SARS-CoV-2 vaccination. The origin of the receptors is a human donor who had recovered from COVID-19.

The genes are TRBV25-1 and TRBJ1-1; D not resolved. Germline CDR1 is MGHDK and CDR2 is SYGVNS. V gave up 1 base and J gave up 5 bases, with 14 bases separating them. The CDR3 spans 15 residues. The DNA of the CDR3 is TGTGCCAGCAGTGAATTCTGGCGGGAACGGACTGAAGCTTTCTTT. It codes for CASSEFWRERTEAFF.

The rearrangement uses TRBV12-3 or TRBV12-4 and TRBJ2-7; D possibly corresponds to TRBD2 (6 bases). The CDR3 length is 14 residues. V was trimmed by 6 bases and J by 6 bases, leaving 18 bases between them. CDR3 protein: CASSRGGAFLEQYF. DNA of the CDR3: TGTGCCAGCAGCCGGGGAGGCGCCTTTCTCGAGCAGTACTTC.

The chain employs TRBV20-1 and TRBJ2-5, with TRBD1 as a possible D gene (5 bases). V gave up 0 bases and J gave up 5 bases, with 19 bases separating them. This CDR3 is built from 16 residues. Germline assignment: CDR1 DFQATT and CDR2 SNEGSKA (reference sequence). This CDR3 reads CSARDPRQSGLETQYF. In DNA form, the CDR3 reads TGCAGTGCTAGAGATCCCCGACAGTCAGGGTTGGAGACCCAGTACTTC.

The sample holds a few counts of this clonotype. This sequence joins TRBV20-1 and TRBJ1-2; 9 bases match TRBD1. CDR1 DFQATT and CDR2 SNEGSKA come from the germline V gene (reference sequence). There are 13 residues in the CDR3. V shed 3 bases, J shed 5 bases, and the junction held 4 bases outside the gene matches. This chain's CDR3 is CSASLGQGYGYTF. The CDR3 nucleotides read TGCAGTGCTAGCCTAGGACAGGGGTATGGCTACACCTTC.

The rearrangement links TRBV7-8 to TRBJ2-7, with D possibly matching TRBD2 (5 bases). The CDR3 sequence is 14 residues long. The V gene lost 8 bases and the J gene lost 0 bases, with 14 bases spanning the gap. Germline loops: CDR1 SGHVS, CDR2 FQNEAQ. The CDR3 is CASGRTGSSYEQYF. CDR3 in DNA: TGTGCCAGCGGCCGGACGGGAAGCTCCTACGAGCAGTACTTC.

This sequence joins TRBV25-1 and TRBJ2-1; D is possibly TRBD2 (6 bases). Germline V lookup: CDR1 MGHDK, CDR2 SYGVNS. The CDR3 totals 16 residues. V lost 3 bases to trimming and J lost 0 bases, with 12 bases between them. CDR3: CASSDTDGSSYNEQFF. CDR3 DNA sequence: TGTGCCAGCAGTGACACAGACGGGAGCTCCTACAATGAGCAGTTCTTC.

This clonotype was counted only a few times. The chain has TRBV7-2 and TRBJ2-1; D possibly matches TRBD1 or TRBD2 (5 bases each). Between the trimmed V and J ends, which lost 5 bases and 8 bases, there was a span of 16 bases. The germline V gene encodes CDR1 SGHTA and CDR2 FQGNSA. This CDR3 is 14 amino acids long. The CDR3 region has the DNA TGTGCCAGCAGCCGGGACCGGCAGAAATATGAGCAGTTCTTC. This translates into CASSRDRQKYEQFF. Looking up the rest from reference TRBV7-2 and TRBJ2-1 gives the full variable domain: GAGVSQSPSNKVTEKGKDVELRCDPISGHTALYWYRQSLGQGLEFLIYFQGNSAPDKSGLPSDRFSAERTGGSVSTLTIQRTQQEDSAVYLCASSRDRQKYEQFFGPGTRLTVL.

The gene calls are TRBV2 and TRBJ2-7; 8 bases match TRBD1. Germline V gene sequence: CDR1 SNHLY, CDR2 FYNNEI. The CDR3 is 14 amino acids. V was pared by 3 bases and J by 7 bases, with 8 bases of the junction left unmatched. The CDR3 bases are TGTGCCAGCAGTGAGCCACTACAGGGGGAGGAGCAGTACTTC. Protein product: CASSEPLQGEEQYF.

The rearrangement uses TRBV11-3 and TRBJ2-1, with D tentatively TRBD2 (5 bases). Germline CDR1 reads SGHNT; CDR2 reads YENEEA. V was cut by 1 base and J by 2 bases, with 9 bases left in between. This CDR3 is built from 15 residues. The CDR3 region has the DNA TGTGCCAGCAGCTTAGCAGCGGTGGCCTACAATGAGCAGTTCTTC. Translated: CASSLAAVAYNEQFF.

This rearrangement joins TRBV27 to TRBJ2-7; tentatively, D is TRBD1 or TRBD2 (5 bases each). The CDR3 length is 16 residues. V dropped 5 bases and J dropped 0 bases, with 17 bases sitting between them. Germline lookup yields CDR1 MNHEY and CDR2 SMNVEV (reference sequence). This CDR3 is CASSRYGGKSSYEQYF. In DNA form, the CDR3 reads TGTGCCAGCAGTCGATATGGGGGTAAGAGCTCCTACGAGCAGTACTTC.

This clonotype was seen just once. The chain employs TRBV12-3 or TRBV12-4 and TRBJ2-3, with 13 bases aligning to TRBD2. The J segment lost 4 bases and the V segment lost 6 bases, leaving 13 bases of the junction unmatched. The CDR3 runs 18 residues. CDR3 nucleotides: TGTGCCAGCAGGGGACTAGCGGGATTGCAGGGGGGATCAGATACGCAGTATTTT. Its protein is CASRGLAGLQGGSDTQYF.

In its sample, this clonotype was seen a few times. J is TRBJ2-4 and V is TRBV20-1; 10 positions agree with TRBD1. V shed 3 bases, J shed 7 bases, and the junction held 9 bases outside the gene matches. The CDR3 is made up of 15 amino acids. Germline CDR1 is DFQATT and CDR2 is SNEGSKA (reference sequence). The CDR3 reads CSASRDRGGRNIQYF. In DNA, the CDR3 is TGCAGTGCTAGCAGGGACAGGGGTGGAAGGAACATTCAGTACTTC.

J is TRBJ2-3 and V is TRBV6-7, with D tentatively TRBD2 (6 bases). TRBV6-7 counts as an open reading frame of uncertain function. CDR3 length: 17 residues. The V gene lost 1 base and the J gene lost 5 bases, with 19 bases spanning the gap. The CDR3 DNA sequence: TGTGCCAGCAGTTACTTCGCGGGATCCCTCATGAGAGATACGCAGTATTTT. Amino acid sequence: CASSYFAGSLMRDTQYF.

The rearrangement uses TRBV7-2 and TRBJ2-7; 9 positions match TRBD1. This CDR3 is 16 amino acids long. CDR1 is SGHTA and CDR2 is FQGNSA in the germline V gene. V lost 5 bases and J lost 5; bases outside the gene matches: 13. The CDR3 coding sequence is TGTGCCAGCAGCACCAGAACAGGGGGCGATTCCCACGAGCAGTACTTC. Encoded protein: CASSTRTGGDSHEQYF. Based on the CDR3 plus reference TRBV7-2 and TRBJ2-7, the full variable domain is GAGVSQSPSNKVTEKGKDVELRCDPISGHTALYWYRQSLGQGLEFLIYFQGNSAPDKSGLPSDRFSAERTGGSVSTLTIQRTQQEDSAVYLCASSTRTGGDSHEQYFGPGTRLTVT.

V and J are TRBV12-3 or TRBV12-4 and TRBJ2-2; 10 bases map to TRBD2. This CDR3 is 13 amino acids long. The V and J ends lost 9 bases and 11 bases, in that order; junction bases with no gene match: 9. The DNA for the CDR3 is TGTGCCAGTGGACTAGCGGCTACGGGAGAGCTGTTTTTT. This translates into CASGLAATGELFF.

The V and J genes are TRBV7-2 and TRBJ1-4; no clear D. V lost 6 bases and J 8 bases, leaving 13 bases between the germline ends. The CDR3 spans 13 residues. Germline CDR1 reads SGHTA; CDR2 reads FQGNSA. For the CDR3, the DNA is TGTGCCAGCAGTAATAACAGAGGGGAAAAACTGTTTTTT. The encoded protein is CASSNNRGEKLFF. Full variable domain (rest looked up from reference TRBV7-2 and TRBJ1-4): GAGVSQSPSNKVTEKGKDVELRCDPISGHTALYWYRQSLGQGLEFLIYFQGNSAPDKSGLPSDRFSAERTGGSVSTLTIQRTQQEDSAVYLCASSNNRGEKLFFGSGTQLSVL.

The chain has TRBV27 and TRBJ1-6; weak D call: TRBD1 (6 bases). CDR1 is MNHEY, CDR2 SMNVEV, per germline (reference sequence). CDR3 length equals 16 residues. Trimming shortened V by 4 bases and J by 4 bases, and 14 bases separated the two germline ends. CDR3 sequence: CASSSMTGLYNSPLHF. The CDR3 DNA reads TGTGCCAGCAGTTCTATGACAGGATTGTATAATTCACCCCTCCACTTT.

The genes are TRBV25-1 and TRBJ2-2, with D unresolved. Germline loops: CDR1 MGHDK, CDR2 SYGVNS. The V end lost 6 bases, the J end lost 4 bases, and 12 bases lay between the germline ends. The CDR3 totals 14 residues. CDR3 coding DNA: TGTGCCAGCAGCCAGTCAGACCCCACCGGGGAGCTGTTTTTT. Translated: CASSQSDPTGELFF.

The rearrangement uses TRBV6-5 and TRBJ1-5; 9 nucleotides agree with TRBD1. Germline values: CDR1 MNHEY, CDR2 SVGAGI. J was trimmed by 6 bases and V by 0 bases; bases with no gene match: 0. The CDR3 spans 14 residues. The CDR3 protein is CASSYSGQGQPQHF. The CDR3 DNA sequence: TGTGCCAGCAGTTACTCGGGACAGGGTCAGCCCCAGCATTTT.

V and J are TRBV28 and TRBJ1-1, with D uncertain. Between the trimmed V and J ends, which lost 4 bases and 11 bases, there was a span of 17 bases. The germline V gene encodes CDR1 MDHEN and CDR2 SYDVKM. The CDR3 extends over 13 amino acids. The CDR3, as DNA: TGTGCCAGCAGTTCCCGGACCAATTTCAGGGCTTTCTTT. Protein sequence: CASSSRTNFRAFF.

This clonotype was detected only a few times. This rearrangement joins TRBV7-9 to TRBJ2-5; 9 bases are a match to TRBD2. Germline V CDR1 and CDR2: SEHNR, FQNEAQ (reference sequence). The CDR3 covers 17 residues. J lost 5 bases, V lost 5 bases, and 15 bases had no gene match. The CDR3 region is CASSRLAASGTSETQYF. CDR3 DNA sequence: TGTGCCAGCAGCCGCCTCGCGGCTAGCGGGACGTCGGAGACCCAGTACTTC.

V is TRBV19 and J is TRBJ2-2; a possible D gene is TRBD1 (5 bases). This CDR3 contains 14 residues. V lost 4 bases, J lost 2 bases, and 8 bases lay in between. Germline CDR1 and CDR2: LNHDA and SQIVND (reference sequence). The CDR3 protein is CASSNRINTGELFF. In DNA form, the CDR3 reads TGTGCCAGTAGTAACAGGATTAACACCGGGGAGCTGTTTTTT.

CDR3 sequence reads: CASSLSGARTEAFF. The CDR3 DNA follows: TGTGCCAGCAGTTTATCGGGGGCCCGCACTGAAGCTTTCTTT. This chain links TRBV28 with TRBJ1-1; possibly TRBD1 for D (6 bases). CDR1 is MDHEN and CDR2 is SYDVKM in the germline V gene. This CDR3 has 14 residues. V was cut by 1 base and J by 4 bases, with 10 bases left in between.

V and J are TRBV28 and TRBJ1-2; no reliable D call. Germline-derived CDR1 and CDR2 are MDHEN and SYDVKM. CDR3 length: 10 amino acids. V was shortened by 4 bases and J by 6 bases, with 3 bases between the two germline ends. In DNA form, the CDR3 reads TGTGCCAGCAGTTCGGATGGCTACACCTTC. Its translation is CASSSDGYTF.

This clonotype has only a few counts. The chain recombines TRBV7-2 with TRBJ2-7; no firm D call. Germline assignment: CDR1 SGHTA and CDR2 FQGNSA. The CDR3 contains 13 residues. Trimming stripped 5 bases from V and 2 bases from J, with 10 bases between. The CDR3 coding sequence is TGTGCCAGCAGCCGCGGACCGACCTACGAGCAGTACTTC. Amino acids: CASSRGPTYEQYF.

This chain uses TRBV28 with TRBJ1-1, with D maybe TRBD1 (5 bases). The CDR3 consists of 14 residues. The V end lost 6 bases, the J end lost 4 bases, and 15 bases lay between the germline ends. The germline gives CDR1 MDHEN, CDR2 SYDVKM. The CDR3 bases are TGTGCCAGCAGCCCATACCGGGGCTTCACTGAAGCTTTCTTT. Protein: CASSPYRGFTEAFF.

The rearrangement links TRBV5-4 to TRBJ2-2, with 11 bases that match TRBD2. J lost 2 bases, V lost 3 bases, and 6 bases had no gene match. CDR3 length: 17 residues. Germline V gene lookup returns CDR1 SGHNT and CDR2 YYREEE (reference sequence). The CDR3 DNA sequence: TGTGCCAGCAGCTCTGGGACTAGCGGTTATAACACCGGGGAGCTGTTTTTT. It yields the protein CASSSGTSGYNTGELFF.

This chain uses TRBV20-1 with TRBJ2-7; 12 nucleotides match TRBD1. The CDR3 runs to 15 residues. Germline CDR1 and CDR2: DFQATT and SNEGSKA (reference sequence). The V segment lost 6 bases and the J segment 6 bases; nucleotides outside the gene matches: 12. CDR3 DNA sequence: TGCAGTGCCCCTCTTGGGGACAGGGGGCGCCCCGAGCAGTACTTC. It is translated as CSAPLGDRGRPEQYF.

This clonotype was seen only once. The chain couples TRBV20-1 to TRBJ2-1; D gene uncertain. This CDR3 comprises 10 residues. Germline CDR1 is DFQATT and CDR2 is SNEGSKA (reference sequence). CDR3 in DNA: TGCAGCTTTTGGCACGATGAGCAGTTCTTC. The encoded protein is CSFWHDEQFF.